Detailed here is one T cell receptor beta chain. These data are taken from a study of PD-L1 blockade in urothelial cancer. With V trimmed by 4 bases and J by 1 base, 12 bases remained unmatched. In germline, CDR1 is SGHRS, CDR2 YFSETQ. This CDR3 spans 18 amino acids. Time point meaning: peripheral blood 6 weeks after treatment start. Generated by immunoSEQ multiplex PCR, the TCRdb table keeps only in-frame clones and is missing some. The table records around 69,000 clones, approximately 90% of them present only once. Material: PBMCs, obtained around atezolizumab (anti-PD-L1) treatment. The sequence was collected from a woman over 75 with urothelial cancer. The chain combines TRBV5-1 with TRBJ1-1; 11 nucleotides agree with TRBD1. CDR3 sequence reads: CASSVVDRGRRWNTEAFF. The CDR3 DNA sequence: TGCGCCAGCAGCGTGGTGGACAGGGGGCGAAGGTGGAACACTGAAGCTTTCTTT.